This TCR beta chain was found in a study of blood T cell repertoires in COVID-19. In the study overall: Samples came from the United States, Italy and Spain, spanning acute and convalescent COVID-19.

How the authors handled the data: Amplification of reference gene primers was used by the study to estimate nucleated cell counts. Profiled with immunoSEQ multiplex PCR; TCRdb holds only in-frame clones, not every one. That table is the source of V, J and clone size, and D and trimming were worked out from the DNA. This table has about 70,000 clones, around nine tenths appearing once. Trimming pared 4 bases from V and 1 base from J, leaving 11 bases between. The CDR3 covers 14 residues. Germline assignment: CDR1 SGHRS and CDR2 YFSETQ. The rearrangement joins TRBV5-1 to TRBJ1-2; D is undetermined. The origin of this receptor is an elderly woman with acute or convalescent COVID-19. Material for sequencing was peripheral blood. The CDR3 spells CASSPGGINYGYTF. As DNA, the CDR3 is TGCGCCAGCAGCCCGGGAGGGATTAACTATGGCTACACCTTC.